This T cell receptor beta chain originates from a study of Ad26.COV2.S vaccination and SARS-CoV-2 variants (dated by TCRdb to about 2021). For context, the study as a whole: TCRbeta repertoire sequencing served as the tool for gauging how specific and how broad the SARS-CoV-2-reactive T cell receptors were following Ad26.COV2.S vaccination. A total of 32 samples were included in the TCR-sequenced set, comprising approximately 20 Ad26.COV2.S vaccine recipients, 5 placebo recipients and 8 SARS-CoV-2 convalescent individuals.

The time point label, as the study defines it: individuals recovered from natural SARS-CoV-2 infection. As concerns this clone: The clone's antigen remains unknown. No qualities accompany the bases; no much larger clone lies one base away.

The immunoSEQ Assay was the method used to sequence TCRbeta CDR3 regions. After extraction, genomic DNA underwent amplification by bias-controlled multiplex PCR, followed by high-throughput sequencing. The original methods were these. To quantify the absolute abundance of every unique TCRbeta CDR3 region, sequences were collapsed and filtered. T cell fraction was estimated by normalizing TCRbeta template counts to usable DNA, with usable DNA measured through amplification of reference genes found in all nucleated cells. Repertoire TCRs were annotated as SARS-CoV-2-specific when V gene, CDR3 amino acid sequence and J gene were exactly matched to a known reactive TCR set. MIRA supplied the reference SARS-CoV-2 TCR set, which was filtered for enrichment in COVID-19-positive ImmuneCODE repertoires so that public or cross-reactive TCRs were removed. Based on the MIRA antigens, annotated TCRs were further analysed at the level of specific ORF or position within ORF. Breadth was defined as the number of annotated unique rearrangements divided by the total number of unique productive rearrangements, and depth was defined as the summed frequency of the annotated unique rearrangements. Two-sided Wilcoxon rank-sum tests were used to compare TCR breadth between groups. TCRdb retrieved this table from immuneACCESS and kept in-frame rearrangements only. Not all clones are present; in checked studies, unresolved V genes account for under half, and no reason is known for the remainder. Clonal size and the V and J genes are those of that table, whereas D and trimming came from the DNA. The sample table records around 350,000 clones; 92% of these occur just once. 3.9% of the sample belongs to the ten largest clones.

V lost 5 bases and J lost 9 bases, and the count of bases not matched to a germline gene is 7. Its CDR3 holds 14 amino acids, cysteine through phenylalanine. The DNA shown is the 42-base CDR3, in frame from base 1. Via the germline V gene (reference sequence), CDR1 is MNHNY and CDR2 SVGAGI. Points the paper makes about the study in general: Comparable non-spike TCR breadth was observed between vaccine and placebo recipients, consistent with only spike being contained in the vaccine. Higher spike-specific TCR breadth was observed in Ad26.COV2.S recipients than in placebo recipients (P = 0.0014). According to the authors, total T cell responses may have been underestimated by the TCR breadth and depth analyses. Substantial breadth of spike-specific CD8+ and CD4+ T cell responses was reported after vaccination.

The starting material was peripheral blood, obtained after recovery from COVID-19. The sequence joins TRBV6-6 to TRBJ1-6, and 7 junction bases match TRBD1. The clonotype was recovered from a human donor who had recovered from COVID-19. Here is the DNA: TGTGCCAGCAGTCGAGACAGGGAAAGTTCACCCCTCCACTTT. Its product reads: CASSRDRESSPLHF.